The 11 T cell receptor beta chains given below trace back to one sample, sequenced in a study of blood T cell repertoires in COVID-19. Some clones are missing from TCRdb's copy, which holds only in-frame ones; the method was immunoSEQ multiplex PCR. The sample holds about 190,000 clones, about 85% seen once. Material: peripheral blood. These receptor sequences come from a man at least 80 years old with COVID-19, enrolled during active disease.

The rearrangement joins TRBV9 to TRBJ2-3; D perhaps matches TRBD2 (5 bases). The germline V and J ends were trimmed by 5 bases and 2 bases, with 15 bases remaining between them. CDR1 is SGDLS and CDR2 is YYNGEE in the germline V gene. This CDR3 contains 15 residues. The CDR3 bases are TGTGCCAGCAGTGCGGGTAGGCGTACCACAGATACGCAGTATTTT. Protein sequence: CASSAGRRTTDTQYF.

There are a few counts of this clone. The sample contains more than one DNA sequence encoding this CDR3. The CDR3 nucleotides read TGCGCCAGCAGCCTACAGGGGGCGACTAATGAAAAACTGTTTTTT. This gives the protein CASSLQGATNEKLFF. The rearrangement uses TRBV5-1 and TRBJ1-4; 9 bases line up with TRBD1. Germline V gene data show CDR1 as SGHRS and CDR2 as YFSETQ. The CDR3 loop spans 15 amino acids. V shed 4 bases and J 2 bases; nucleotides not matched to a gene: 3.

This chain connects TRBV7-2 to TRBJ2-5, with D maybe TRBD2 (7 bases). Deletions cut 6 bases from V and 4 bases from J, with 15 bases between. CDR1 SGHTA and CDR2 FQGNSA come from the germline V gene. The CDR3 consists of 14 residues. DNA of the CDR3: TGTGCCAGCAGGGTCTTGGGGGGGCGAGAGACCCAGTACTTC. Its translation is CASRVLGGRETQYF.

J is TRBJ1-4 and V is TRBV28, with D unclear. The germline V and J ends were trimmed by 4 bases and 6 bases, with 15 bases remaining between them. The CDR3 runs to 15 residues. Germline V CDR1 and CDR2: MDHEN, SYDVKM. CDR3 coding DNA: TGTGCCAGCAGTTCCCCCTCAGGCTGGGATGAAAAACTGTTTTTT. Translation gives CASSSPSGWDEKLFF. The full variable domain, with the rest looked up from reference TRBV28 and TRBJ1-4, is DVKVTQSSRYLVKRTGEKVFLECVQDMDHENMFWYRQDPGLGLRLIYFSYDVKMKEKGDIPEGYSVSREKKERFSLILESASTNQTSMYLCASSSPSGWDEKLFFGSGTQLSVL.

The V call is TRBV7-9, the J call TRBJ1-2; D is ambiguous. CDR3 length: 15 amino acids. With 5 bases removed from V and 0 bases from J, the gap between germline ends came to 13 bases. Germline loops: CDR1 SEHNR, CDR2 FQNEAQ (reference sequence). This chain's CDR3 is CASSLTADPNYGYTF. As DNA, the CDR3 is TGTGCCAGCAGCCTAACTGCTGATCCTAACTATGGCTACACCTTC.

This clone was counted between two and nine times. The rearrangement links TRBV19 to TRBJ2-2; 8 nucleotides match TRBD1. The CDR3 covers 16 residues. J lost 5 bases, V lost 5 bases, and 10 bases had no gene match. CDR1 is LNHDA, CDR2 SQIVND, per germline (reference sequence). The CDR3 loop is CASSLGQGMVTGELFF. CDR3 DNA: TGTGCCAGTAGTCTCGGACAGGGTATGGTAACCGGGGAGCTGTTTTTT.

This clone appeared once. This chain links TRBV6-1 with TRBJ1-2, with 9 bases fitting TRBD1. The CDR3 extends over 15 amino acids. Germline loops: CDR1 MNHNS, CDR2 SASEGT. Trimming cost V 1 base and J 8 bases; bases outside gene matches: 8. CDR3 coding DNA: TGTGCCAGCAGTGAAGAGGGGACAGGGCGTCGAGGCTACACCTTC. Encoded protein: CASSEEGTGRRGYTF.

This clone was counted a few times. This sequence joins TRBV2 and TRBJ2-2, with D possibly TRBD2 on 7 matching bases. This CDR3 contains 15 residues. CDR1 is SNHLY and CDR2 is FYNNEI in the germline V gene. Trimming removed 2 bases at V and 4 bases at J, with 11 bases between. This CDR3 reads CASSELRGGTGELFF. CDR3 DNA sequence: TGTGCCAGCAGTGAACTTAGGGGGGGCACCGGGGAGCTGTTTTTT.

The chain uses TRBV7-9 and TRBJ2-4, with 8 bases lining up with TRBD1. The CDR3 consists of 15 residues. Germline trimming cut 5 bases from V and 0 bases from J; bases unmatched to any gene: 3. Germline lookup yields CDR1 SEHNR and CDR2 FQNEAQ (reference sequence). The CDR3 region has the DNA TGTGCCAGCAGCGTGACAGGGGAAGCCAAAAACATTCAGTACTTC. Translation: CASSVTGEAKNIQYF.

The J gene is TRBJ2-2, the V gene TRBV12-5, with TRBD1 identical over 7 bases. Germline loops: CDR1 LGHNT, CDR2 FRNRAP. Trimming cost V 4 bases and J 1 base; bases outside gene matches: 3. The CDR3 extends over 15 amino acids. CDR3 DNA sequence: TGTGCTAGTGGTTCCCGGACAGGGAACACCGGGGAGCTGTTTTTT. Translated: CASGSRTGNTGELFF.

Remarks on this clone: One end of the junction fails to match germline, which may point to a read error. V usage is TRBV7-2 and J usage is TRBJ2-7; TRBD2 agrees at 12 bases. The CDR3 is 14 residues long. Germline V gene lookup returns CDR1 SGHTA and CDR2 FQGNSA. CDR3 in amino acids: CASSLASTSGGPRF. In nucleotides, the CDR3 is TGTGCCAGCAGCTTAGCGTCAACTAGCGGGGGGCCCCGCTTC.